This TCR beta chain was captured in a study of regulatory T cells in long-lasting Graves disease. This clonotype showed up many times. Documented time point: newly diagnosed GD, antithyroid drugs for less than 3 months. The TCR library was prepared using RNA isolated from PBMCs. Building the TCR beta libraries relied on iRepertoire HTBI primers, and CDR3 regions underwent Arm-PCR. TCRdb recomputed calls from the multiplex PCR reads with MiXCR, one row per CDR3 protein. The sample consists of 400,000 to 450,000 distinct CDR3 sequences, over 15% of them appearing once. This sample also appeared in a second study, on T cells in Graves' hyperthyroidism and ophthalmopathy. Turning to that study: Hyperthyroidism was newly diagnosed in patients aged 18 to 65 (duration under 2 months). Diagnoses used clinical symptoms, serum thyroxine and TRAb, thyroid ultrasound and orbital computed tomography.

The TCR was taken from a woman younger than 45 with Graves disease. The input for sequencing was peripheral blood mononuclear cells (PBMCs), taken at new diagnosis, from a patient treated with antithyroid drugs.

CDR3 in DNA: TGCAGCGTTACCCTTAGACAGGGGCGCTACACCTTC. Protein product: CSVTLRQGRYTF. The chain couples TRBV29-1 to TRBJ1-2; 8 nucleotides align to TRBD1. The CDR3 is 12 residues long. The V and J ends lost 5 bases and 9 bases, in that order; junction bases with no gene match: 8. The germline gives CDR1 SQVTM, CDR2 ANQGSEA.